The 7 T cell receptor beta chains below all came from one sample that was sequenced in a study of cytomegalovirus exposure and HLA in healthy donors. Primers for the PCR totalled 60 Vbeta and 13 Jbeta. Produced via immunoSEQ multiplex PCR; TCRdb's table is partial and in-frame only. In the table there are some 200,000 clones, more than 60% of which are singletons. Sequencing was carried out using PBMCs. All receptors come from a man between 35 and 55 years old in good health and CMV-seronegative.

The chain links TRBV18 to TRBJ2-6; 9 bases map to TRBD1. Unmatched junction bases numbered 6, after V lost 3 bases and J lost 0 bases. Germline CDR1 reads KGHSH; CDR2 reads LQKENI. CDR3 length equals 18 residues. The chain's CDR3 is CASSPQDRGFSGANVLTF. The CDR3, as DNA: TGTGCCAGCTCACCCCAGGACAGGGGCTTCTCTGGGGCCAACGTCCTGACTTTC.

This chain connects TRBV2 to TRBJ2-3; TRBD2 matches at 8 bases. Looked up from germline, CDR1 is SNHLY and CDR2 is FYNNEI. J lost 2 bases, V lost 11 bases, and 9 bases had no gene match. This CDR3 contains 14 residues. The chain's CDR3 is CAGESGGYTDTQYF. Written as DNA, the CDR3 is TGTGCCGGCGAGAGCGGGGGCTACACAGATACGCAGTATTTT. The full variable domain, its missing parts supplied by reference TRBV2 and TRBJ2-3, is EPEVTQTPSHQVTQMGQEVILRCVPISNHLYFYWYRQILGQKVEFLVSFYNNEISEKSEIFDDQFSVERPDGSNFTLKIRSTKLEDSAMYFCAGESGGYTDTQYFGPGTRLTVL.

The table lists this clone with a few counts. One end of the junction is discordant with germline, which a read error may explain. The rearrangement links TRBV14 to TRBJ2-7, with D possibly TRBD1 on 5 matching bases. Germline loops: CDR1 SGHDN, CDR2 FVKESK. CDR3 length: 12 amino acids. The CDR3 coding sequence is TGTGCCAGCAGCTCAAGTCCCACAGGTCGCAACTTC. Amino acid sequence: CASSSSPTGRNF.

The chain joins TRBV7-9 to TRBJ1-6; D might be TRBD1 (6 bases). The CDR3 sequence is 16 residues long. Per germline, CDR1 SEHNR and CDR2 FQNEAQ (reference sequence). Trimming cost V 5 bases and J 0 bases, with 11 bases left between them. The CDR3 DNA sequence: TGTGCCAGCAGCACAGGGTATAGCTCCTATAATTCACCCCTCCACTTT. The encoded protein is CASSTGYSSYNSPLHF.

The chain recombines TRBV6-1 with TRBJ1-1, with D perhaps TRBD1 (6 bases). CDR1 is MNHNS, CDR2 SASEGT, per germline. The CDR3 spans 17 residues. V shed 3 bases and J shed 4 bases, with 21 bases lying between them. CDR3 loop: CASSDRQVRLGGTEAFF. CDR3 bases: TGTGCCAGCAGTGATCGACAGGTTCGGTTAGGCGGCACTGAAGCTTTCTTT.

V gene TRBV6-5 combines with J gene TRBJ1-2, with D possibly matching TRBD1 (5 bases). V was cut by 0 bases and J by 4 bases, with 6 bases left in between. The CDR3 totals 13 residues. CDR1 and CDR2 from the germline V gene are MNHEY and SVGAGI. CDR3 loop: CASSYSTVYGYTF. CDR3 in DNA: TGTGCCAGCAGTTACTCGACAGTCTATGGCTACACCTTC.

This chain uses TRBV27 with TRBJ1-1, with 8 bases matching TRBD1. This CDR3 is built from 16 residues. V lost 0 bases, J lost 5 bases, and 8 bases stayed unmatched. Looked up from germline, CDR1 is MNHEY and CDR2 is SMNVEV (reference sequence). This CDR3 reads CASSLSGTGTGTEAFF. The CDR3 bases are TGTGCCAGCAGTTTATCAGGGACAGGAACTGGTACTGAAGCTTTCTTT.